These T cell receptor beta chains were read from a single sample in a study of blood T cell repertoires in COVID-19. TCRdb's copy holds only in-frame clones and misses some; the assay was immunoSEQ multiplex PCR. The sample records some 230,000 clones, about 86% being singletons. Sequencing input: peripheral blood. These TCRs come from a woman aged 25 to 45 who had recovered from COVID-19. CDR3s include the opening cysteine and the closing phenylalanine or tryptophan. A D gene is named only where the DNA matches it firmly. Only some rows state a clone size, as once, few, many or a class for expanded clones.

CASSPSGGTDTQYF,TGTGCCAGCAGCCCCTCAGGGGGGACAGATACGCAGTATTTT,NA,TRBV11-2,TRBJ2-3,NA
CASSAGTANTEAFF,TGCGCCAGCAGCGCAGGGACAGCCAACACTGAAGCTTTCTTT,TRBD1,TRBV5-1,TRBJ1-1,NA
CATSSGTSGRIGTQYF,TGTGCCACCAGCAGTGGGACTAGCGGGAGGATAGGTACGCAGTATTTT,TRBD2,TRBV15,TRBJ2-3,once
CATSRDQGQDGYTF,TGTGCCACCAGCAGAGACCAGGGACAAGATGGCTACACCTTC,NA,TRBV15,TRBJ1-2,NA
CASRDRGTDTQYF,TGTGCCAGCAGGGACAGGGGCACAGATACGCAGTATTTT,TRBD1,TRBV6-5,TRBJ2-3,NA
CASSLALAALEDTQYF,TGTGCCAGCAGCTTAGCACTAGCGGCATTGGAAGATACGCAGTATTTT,TRBD2,TRBV7-9,TRBJ2-3,few
CASSRQVSSNQPQHF,TGTGCCAGCTCGAGACAGGTCTCTAGCAATCAGCCCCAGCATTTT,NA,TRBV2,TRBJ1-5,NA
CASSWPLGREGPEQYF,TGTGCCAGCAGCTGGCCGCTGGGGCGGGAGGGCCCCGAGCAGTACTTC,TRBD2,TRBV5-6,TRBJ2-7,NA
CASSLAIEETQYF,TGTGCCAGCAGCTTAGCGATAGAAGAGACCCAGTACTTC,NA,TRBV7-9,TRBJ2-5,NA
CASSVAMQGYNSPLHF,TGTGCCAGCAGCGTAGCTATGCAGGGATATAATTCACCCCTCCACTTT,NA,TRBV9,TRBJ1-6,NA
CASSVGTGSTYEQYF,TGTGCCAGCAGCGTAGGTACAGGGTCCACCTACGAGCAGTACTTC,NA,TRBV9,TRBJ2-7,NA
CASSQVQALSTDTQYF,TGCGCCAGCAGCCAAGTCCAGGCATTAAGCACAGATACGCAGTATTTT,NA,TRBV4-1,TRBJ2-3,NA
CASSDGTSGRTRGSETQYF,TGCGCCAGCAGTGATGGGACTAGCGGGAGGACAAGAGGGTCAGAGACCCAGTACTTC,TRBD2,TRBV10-2,TRBJ2-5,NA
CASSLGAVSNQPQHF,TGTGCCAGCAGTTTAGGAGCAGTTAGCAATCAGCCCCAGCATTTT,NA,TRBV28,TRBJ1-5,once
CASSFSTNGELFF,TGTGCCAGCAGCTTTTCGACTAACGGGGAGCTGTTTTTT,NA,TRBV11-3,TRBJ2-2,NA
CSVAGTSTNEKLFF,TGCAGCGTAGCAGGGACATCAACTAATGAAAAACTGTTTTTT,NA,TRBV29-1,TRBJ1-4,NA
CASSLNPSGRTRSYNEQFF,TGCGCCAGCAGCTTGAACCCTAGCGGGAGGACTAGGTCCTACAATGAGCAGTTCTTC,TRBD2,TRBV5-1,TRBJ2-1,NA
CASSLGATNTGELFF,TGTGCCAGCAGTTTGGGCGCCACGAACACCGGGGAGCTGTTTTTT,NA,TRBV28,TRBJ2-2,once
CASSQEGGGVHEQYF,TGTGCCAGCAGCCAAGAAGGCGGAGGGGTCCACGAGCAGTACTTC,NA,TRBV4-2,TRBJ2-7,NA
CAWDTGSGQFF,TGTGCCTGGGATACAGGGAGCGGGCAGTTCTTC,NA,TRBV30,TRBJ2-1,NA
CASSPTGKIYDSPLHF,TGTGCCAGCAGTCCAACAGGGAAGATATATGATTCACCCCTCCACTTT,NA,TRBV28,TRBJ1-6,NA
CASSPRGGIIATGELFF,TGTGCCAGCAGCCCGCGCGGCGGAATAATTGCCACCGGGGAGCTGTTTTTT,NA,TRBV7-6,TRBJ2-2,NA
CASSGSGGPTDTQYF,TGTGCCAGCAGCGGTAGCGGAGGCCCCACAGATACGCAGTATTTT,NA,TRBV9,TRBJ2-3,NA
CASSITGGIGYTF,TGTGCCAGTAGTATCACAGGGGGCATTGGCTACACCTTC,TRBD1,TRBV19,TRBJ1-2,NA
CAWRGGLEAFF,TGTGCCTGGAGGGGGGGTCTCGAAGCTTTCTTT,NA,TRBV30,TRBJ1-1,NA
CATSDFGGASGYNEQFF,TGTGCCACCAGTGATTTCGGCGGGGCTAGCGGATACAATGAGCAGTTCTTC,TRBD2,TRBV24-1,TRBJ2-1,NA
CASTPTRNTEAFF,TGTGCCAGCACTCCTACGCGGAACACTGAAGCTTTCTTT,NA,TRBV6-5,TRBJ1-1,few
CSVDSSGRRVF,TGCAGCGTTGATTCTAGCGGGAGGAGGGTCTTC,TRBD2,TRBV29-1,TRBJ2-1,NA
CASSTSRGDTEAFF,TGTGCCAGCAGCACAAGTCGGGGGGACACTGAAGCTTTCTTT,NA,TRBV7-9,TRBJ1-1,NA
CASSTGTLGGYGYTF,TGTGCCAGCAGTACCGGGACTCTGGGCGGCTATGGCTACACCTTC,NA,TRBV6-6,TRBJ1-2,NA
CASTPRGAEGYTF,TGTGCCAGCACTCCTCGGGGGGCAGAAGGCTACACCTTC,NA,TRBV2,TRBJ1-2,once
CASSPDRVYGYTF,TGTGCCAGCAGCCCGGACAGGGTCTATGGCTACACCTTC,NA,TRBV21-1,TRBJ1-2,NA
CASSPTFGGRSSYEQYF,TGTGCCAGCAGTCCCACCTTTGGGGGCCGAAGCTCCTACGAGCAGTACTTC,NA,TRBV6-6,TRBJ2-7,NA